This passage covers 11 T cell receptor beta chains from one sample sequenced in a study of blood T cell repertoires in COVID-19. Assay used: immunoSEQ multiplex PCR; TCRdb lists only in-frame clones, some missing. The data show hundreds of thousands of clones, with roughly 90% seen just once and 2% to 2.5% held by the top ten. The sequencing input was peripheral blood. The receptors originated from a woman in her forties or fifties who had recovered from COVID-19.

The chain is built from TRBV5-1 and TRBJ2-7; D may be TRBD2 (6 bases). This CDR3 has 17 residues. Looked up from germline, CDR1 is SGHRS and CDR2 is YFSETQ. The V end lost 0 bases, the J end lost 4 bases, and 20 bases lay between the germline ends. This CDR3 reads CASSLETRGLRGYEQYF. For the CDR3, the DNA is TGCGCCAGCAGCTTGGAAACAAGGGGCCTACGGGGGTACGAGCAGTACTTC.

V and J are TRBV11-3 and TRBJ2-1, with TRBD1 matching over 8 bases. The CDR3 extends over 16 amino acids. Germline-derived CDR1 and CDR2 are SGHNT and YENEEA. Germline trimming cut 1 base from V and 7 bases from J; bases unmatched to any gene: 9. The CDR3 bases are TGTGCCAGCAGCTTAGGTGCCGGGACAGGACTAAATGAGCAGTTCTTC. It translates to CASSLGAGTGLNEQFF.

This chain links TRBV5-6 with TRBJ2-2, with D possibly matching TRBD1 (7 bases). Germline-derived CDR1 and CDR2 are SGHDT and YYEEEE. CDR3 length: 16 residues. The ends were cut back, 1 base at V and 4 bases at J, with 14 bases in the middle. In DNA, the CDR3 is TGTGCCAGCAGCTTGCTAGCAGGGGGGACCACCGGGGAGCTGTTTTTT. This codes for CASSLLAGGTTGELFF.

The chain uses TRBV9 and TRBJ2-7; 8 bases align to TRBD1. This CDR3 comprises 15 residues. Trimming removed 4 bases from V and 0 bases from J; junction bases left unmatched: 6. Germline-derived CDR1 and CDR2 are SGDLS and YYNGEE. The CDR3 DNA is TGTGCCAGCAGCCCCACAGGGGGTAGCTCCTACGAGCAGTACTTC. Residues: CASSPTGGSSYEQYF.

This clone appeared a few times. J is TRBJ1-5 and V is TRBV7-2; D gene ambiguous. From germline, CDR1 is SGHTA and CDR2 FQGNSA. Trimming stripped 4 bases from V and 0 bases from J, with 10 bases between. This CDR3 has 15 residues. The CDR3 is CASSSTLYSNQPQHF. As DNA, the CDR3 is TGTGCCAGCAGCTCAACGCTATATAGCAATCAGCCCCAGCATTTT. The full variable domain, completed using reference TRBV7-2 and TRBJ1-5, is GAGVSQSPSNKVTEKGKDVELRCDPISGHTALYWYRQSLGQGLEFLIYFQGNSAPDKSGLPSDRFSAERTGGSVSTLTIQRTQQEDSAVYLCASSSTLYSNQPQHFGDGTRLSIL.

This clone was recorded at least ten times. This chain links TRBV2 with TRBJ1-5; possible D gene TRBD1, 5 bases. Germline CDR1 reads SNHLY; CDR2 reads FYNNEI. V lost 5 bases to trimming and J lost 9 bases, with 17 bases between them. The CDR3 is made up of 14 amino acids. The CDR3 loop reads CASSLDGAGGPQHF. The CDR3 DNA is TGTGCCAGCAGTTTGGACGGAGCCGGGGGGCCCCAGCATTTT.

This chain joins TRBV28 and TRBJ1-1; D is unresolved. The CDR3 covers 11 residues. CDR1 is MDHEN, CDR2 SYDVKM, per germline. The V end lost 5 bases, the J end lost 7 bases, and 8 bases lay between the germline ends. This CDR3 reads CASSPRFEAFF. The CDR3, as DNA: TGTGCCAGCAGTCCTAGATTTGAAGCTTTCTTT.

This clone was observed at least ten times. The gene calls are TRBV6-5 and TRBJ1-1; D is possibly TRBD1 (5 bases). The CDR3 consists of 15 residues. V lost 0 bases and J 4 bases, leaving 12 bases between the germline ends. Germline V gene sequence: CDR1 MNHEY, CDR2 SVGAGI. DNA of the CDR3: TGTGCCAGCAGTTACTCGGGGGGTAGGATCACTGAAGCTTTCTTT. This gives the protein CASSYSGGRITEAFF.

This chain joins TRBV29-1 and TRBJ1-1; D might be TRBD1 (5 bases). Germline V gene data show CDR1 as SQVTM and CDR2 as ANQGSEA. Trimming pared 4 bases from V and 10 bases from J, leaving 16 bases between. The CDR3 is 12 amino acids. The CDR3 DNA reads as TGCAGCGTTGTCATGGGGGGTGTCGCAGCTTTCTTT. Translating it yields CSVVMGGVAAFF.

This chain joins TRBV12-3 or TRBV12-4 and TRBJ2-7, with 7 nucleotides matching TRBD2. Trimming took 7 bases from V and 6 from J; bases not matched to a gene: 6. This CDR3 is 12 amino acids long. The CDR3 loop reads CASIGGGREQYF. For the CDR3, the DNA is TGTGCCAGCATTGGGGGAGGGCGCGAGCAGTACTTC.

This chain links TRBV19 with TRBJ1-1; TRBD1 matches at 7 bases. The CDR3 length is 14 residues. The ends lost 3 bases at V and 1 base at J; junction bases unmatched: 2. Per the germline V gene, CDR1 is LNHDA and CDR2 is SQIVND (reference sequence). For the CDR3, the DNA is TGTGCCAGTAGTATTGGGACAGCGAACACTGAAGCTTTCTTT. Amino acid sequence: CASSIGTANTEAFF.